This T cell receptor beta chain was captured by sequencing in a study of cytotoxic CD8 clonotypes in ibrutinib-treated CLL. Study at large: Outcomes included some 24 partial and 2 complete responses; after median around 65 months, roughly 14 stayed remitted and 12 progressed. Notes on the study in general: There were few public clonotypes, and on treatment they contracted or stayed stable.

Genomic DNA in a quantity of approximately 1.8 micrograms was derived from cryopreserved PBMCs for TCR beta libraries. Clones were sequenced by immunoSEQ multiplex PCR, and TCRdb holds only the in-frame ones, with some missing. The sample lists 150,000 to 250,000 clones, over 60% occurring once. About this clone itself: Its antigen is not identified.

Germline assignment: CDR1 LGHNA and CDR2 YNFKEQ. The CDR3 spans 15 residues. The V end lost 4 bases, the J end lost 0 bases, and 11 bases lay between the germline ends. The genes are TRBV4-2 and TRBJ2-3; D not resolved. Sequencing used PBMCs, obtained after 24 months of ibrutinib treatment. This sequence was found in a human donor with chronic lymphocytic leukemia. The CDR3 DNA sequence: TGTGCCAGCAGCCGTACATACGGGAGCACAGATACGCAGTATTTT. The encoded protein is CASSRTYGSTDTQYF.